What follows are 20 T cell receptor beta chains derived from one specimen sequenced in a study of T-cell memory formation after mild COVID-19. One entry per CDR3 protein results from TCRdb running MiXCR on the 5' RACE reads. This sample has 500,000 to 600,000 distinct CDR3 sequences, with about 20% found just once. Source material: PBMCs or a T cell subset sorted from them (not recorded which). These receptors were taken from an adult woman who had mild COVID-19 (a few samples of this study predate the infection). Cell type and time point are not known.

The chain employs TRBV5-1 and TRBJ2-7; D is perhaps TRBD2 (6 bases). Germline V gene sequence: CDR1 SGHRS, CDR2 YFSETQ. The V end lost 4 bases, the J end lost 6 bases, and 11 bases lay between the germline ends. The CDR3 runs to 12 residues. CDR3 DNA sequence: TGCGCCAGCAGCACCCAGGGAGGCGAGCAGTACTTC. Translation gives CASSTQGGEQYF.

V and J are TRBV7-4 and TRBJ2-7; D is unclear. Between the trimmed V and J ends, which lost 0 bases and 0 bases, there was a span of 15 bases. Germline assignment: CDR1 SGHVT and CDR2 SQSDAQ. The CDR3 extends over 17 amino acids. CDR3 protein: CASSLARQQFDSYEQYF. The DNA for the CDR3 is TGTGCCAGCAGCTTAGCGAGGCAACAGTTTGACTCCTACGAGCAGTACTTC.

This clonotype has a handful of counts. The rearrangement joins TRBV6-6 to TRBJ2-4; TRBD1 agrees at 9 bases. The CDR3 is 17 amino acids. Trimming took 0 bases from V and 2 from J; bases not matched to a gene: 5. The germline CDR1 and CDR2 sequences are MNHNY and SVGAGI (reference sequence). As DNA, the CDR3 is TGTGCCAGCAGTTACTCGACAGGGGGTTCGACCAAAAACATTCAGTACTTC. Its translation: CASSYSTGGSTKNIQYF.

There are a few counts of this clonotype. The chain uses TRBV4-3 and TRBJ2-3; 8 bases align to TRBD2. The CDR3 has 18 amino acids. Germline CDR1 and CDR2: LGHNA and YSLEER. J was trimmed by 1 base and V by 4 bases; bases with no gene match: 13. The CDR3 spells CASSRTLRGALGTDTQYF. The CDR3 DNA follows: TGCGCCAGCAGCCGGACTCTGCGGGGGGCCTTGGGCACAGATACGCAGTATTTT.

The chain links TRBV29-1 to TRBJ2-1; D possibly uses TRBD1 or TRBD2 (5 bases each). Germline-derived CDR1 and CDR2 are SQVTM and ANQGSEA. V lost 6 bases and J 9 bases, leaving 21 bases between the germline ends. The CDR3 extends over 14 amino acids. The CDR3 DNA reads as TGCAGCGTCGTCCGGGACCTCCTGCTGGGTGAGCAGTTCTTC. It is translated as CSVVRDLLLGEQFF.

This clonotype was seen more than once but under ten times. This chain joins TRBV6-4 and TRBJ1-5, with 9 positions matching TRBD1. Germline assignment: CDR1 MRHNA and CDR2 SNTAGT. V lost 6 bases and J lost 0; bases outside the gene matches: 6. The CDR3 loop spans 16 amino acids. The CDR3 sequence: CASSKQGAFSNQPQHF. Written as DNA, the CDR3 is TGTGCCAGCAGCAAACAGGGGGCGTTTAGCAATCAGCCCCAGCATTTT.

The CDR3 nucleotides read TGTGCCACCAGTGATGCAACGGCAGGCACTGAAGCTTTCTTT. Encoded protein: CATSDATAGTEAFF. The genes are TRBV24-1 and TRBJ1-1; D ambiguous. The CDR3 length is 14 residues. Germline-derived CDR1 and CDR2 are KGHDR and SFDVKD. The germline V and J ends were trimmed by 3 bases and 4 bases, with 11 bases remaining between them.

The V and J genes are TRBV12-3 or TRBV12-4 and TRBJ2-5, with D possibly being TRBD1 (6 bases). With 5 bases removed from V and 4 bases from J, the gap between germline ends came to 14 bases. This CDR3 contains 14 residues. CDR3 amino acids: CASSLYRVRETQYF. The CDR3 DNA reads TGTGCCAGCAGTCTTTACAGGGTACGAGAGACCCAGTACTTC.

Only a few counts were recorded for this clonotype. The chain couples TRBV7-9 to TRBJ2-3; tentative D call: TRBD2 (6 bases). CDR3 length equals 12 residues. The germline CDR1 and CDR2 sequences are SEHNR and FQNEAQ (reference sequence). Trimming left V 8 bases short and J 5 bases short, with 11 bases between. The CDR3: CASGLALDTQYF. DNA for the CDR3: TGTGCCAGCGGGCTAGCGTTAGATACGCAGTATTTT.

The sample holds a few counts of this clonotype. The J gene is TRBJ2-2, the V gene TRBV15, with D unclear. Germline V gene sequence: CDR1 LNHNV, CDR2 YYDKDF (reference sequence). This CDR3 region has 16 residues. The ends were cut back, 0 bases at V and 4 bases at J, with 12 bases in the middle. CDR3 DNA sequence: TGTGCCACCAGCAGAGATCCAGATGGATTCACCGGGGAGCTGTTTTTT. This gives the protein CATSRDPDGFTGELFF.

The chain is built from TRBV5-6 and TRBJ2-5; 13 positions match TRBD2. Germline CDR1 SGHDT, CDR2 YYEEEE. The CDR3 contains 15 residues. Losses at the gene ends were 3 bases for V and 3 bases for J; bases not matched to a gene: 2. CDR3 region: CASSSGLAGEETQYF. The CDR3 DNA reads TGTGCCAGCAGCTCTGGACTAGCGGGGGAAGAGACCCAGTACTTC.

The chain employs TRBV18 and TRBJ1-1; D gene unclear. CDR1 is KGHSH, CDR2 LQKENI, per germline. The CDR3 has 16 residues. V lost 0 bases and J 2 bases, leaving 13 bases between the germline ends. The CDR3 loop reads CASSPPGKGRNTEAFF. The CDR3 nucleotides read TGTGCCAGCTCACCACCCGGGAAAGGGCGAAACACTGAAGCTTTCTTT.

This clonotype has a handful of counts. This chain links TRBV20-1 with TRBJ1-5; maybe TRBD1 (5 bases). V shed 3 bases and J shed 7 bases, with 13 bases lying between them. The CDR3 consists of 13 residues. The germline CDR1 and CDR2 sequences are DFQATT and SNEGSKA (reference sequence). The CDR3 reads CSASSQVGQPQHF. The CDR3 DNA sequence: TGCAGTGCTAGTTCACAGGTCGGGCAGCCCCAGCATTTT.

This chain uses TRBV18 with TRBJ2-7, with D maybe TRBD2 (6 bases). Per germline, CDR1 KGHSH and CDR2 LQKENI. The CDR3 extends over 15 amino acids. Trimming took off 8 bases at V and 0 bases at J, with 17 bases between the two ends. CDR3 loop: CASTPSVGLSYEQYF. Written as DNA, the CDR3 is TGTGCCAGCACCCCCTCTGTGGGACTCTCCTACGAGCAGTACTTC.

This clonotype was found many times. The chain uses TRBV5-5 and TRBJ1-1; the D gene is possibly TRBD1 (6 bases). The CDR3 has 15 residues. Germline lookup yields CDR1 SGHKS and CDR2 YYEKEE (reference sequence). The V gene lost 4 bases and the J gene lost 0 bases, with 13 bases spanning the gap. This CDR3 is CASSGGGLMNTEAFF. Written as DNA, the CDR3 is TGTGCCAGCAGCGGGGGCGGCCTCATGAACACTGAAGCTTTCTTT.

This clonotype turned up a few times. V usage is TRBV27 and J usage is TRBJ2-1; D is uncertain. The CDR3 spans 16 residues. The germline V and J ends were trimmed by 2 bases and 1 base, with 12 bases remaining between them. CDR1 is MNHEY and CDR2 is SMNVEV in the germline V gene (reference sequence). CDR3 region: CASSLGVLGSYNEQFF. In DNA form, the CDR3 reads TGTGCCAGCAGTTTAGGGGTCCTCGGGTCCTACAATGAGCAGTTCTTC.

CDR3 bases: TGTGCCAGCAGTGACCTGACTAGCGGGGAGCAAGAGACCCAGTACTTC. Translation gives CASSDLTSGEQETQYF. The J gene is TRBJ2-5, the V gene TRBV25-1; 11 bases agree with TRBD2. Germline V gives CDR1 MGHDK, CDR2 SYGVNS. Germline trimming cut 3 bases from V and 2 bases from J; bases unmatched to any gene: 5. CDR3 size: 16 residues.

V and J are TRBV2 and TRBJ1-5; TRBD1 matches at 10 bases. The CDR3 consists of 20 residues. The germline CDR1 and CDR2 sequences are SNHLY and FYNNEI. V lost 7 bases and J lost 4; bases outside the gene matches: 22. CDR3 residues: CASTPTDRGRVPRSNQPQHF. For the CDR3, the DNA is TGTGCCAGCACCCCAACAGACAGGGGGCGGGTTCCCCGTTCAAATCAGCCCCAGCATTTT.

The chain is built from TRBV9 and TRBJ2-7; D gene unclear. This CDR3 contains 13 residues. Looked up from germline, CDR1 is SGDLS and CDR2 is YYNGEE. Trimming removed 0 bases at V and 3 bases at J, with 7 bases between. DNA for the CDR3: TGTGCCAGCAGCGTAGGGGGTAGCTACGAGCAGTACTTC. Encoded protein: CASSVGGSYEQYF.

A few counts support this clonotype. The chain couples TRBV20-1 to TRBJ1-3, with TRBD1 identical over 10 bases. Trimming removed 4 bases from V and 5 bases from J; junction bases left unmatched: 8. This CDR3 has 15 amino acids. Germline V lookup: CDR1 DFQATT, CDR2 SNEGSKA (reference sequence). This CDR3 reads CSAIPPTGGRNTIYF. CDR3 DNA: TGCAGTGCTATACCCCCGACAGGGGGCCGAAACACCATATATTTT.